These 13 T cell receptor beta chains were all obtained from the same sample, sequenced in a study of graft-versus-host responses after intestinal transplantation (dated by TCRdb to the early 2020s). Interpreted using the paper, the time point label stands for: cells obtained before transplantation from donor or recipient. Their cognate antigens are unknown. The library relied on the immunoSEQ multiplex PCR assay. Sourced from immuneACCESS, this table was stored by TCRdb with only in-frame sequences that have V and J called. A share of the clones is absent; for the studies checked, an unresolved V gene accounts for under half, and the remainder has no known explanation. The sample contains around 100,000 clones, more than 80% of them found a single time. Clones ranked in the top ten supply 0.2% to 0.25% of the sample. Sequencing used unstimulated CD4+ T cells sorted from spleen or lymph node cells, obtained before transplant. Receptors were obtained from a human donor who was the organ donor for an intestinal transplant.

This clone was seen more than once but under ten times. V and J are TRBV29-1 and TRBJ2-1; no clear D. The CDR3 totals 11 residues. The V and J ends lost 4 bases and 4 bases respectively, with 5 bases between them. Looked up from germline, CDR1 is SQVTM and CDR2 is ANQGSEA. The chain's CDR3 is CSVVQYNEQFF. The CDR3 DNA reads as TGCAGCGTTGTCCAGTACAATGAGCAGTTCTTC.

This sequence joins TRBV18 and TRBJ1-1; D is unresolved. The CDR3 runs to 12 residues. V was shortened by 2 bases and J by 8 bases, with 9 bases between the two germline ends. CDR1 is KGHSH and CDR2 is LQKENI in the germline V gene. The CDR3 loop reads CASSPLRQEAFF. CDR3 DNA: TGTGCCAGCTCACCATTAAGGCAAGAAGCTTTCTTT.

The gene calls are TRBV5-1 and TRBJ2-3; the D is unclear. Per germline, CDR1 SGHRS and CDR2 YFSETQ. The CDR3 loop spans 14 amino acids. V lost 1 base and J 1 base, leaving 7 bases between the germline ends. In nucleotides, the CDR3 is TGCGCCAGCAGCTTGTGGGCAGGCACAGATACGCAGTATTTT. This translates into CASSLWAGTDTQYF.

The gene calls are TRBV6-5 and TRBJ2-3, with 8 nucleotides matching TRBD1. The CDR3 sequence is 14 residues long. V lost 6 bases, J lost 1 base, and 3 bases stayed unmatched. Looked up from germline, CDR1 is MNHEY and CDR2 is SVGAGI. CDR3 protein: CASRETGGTDTQYF. The CDR3 DNA reads as TGTGCCAGCAGGGAGACAGGGGGCACAGATACGCAGTATTTT.

This clone showed up just a few times. This rearrangement joins TRBV6-1 to TRBJ2-2; 10 bases are shared with TRBD1. Germline loops: CDR1 MNHNS, CDR2 SASEGT. The CDR3 has 15 residues. J lost 5 bases, V lost 6 bases, and 6 bases had no gene match. The CDR3 spells CASSRTGGDTGELFF. The CDR3 nucleotides are TGTGCCAGCAGCCGGACAGGGGGGGATACCGGGGAGCTGTTTTTT.

The chain links TRBV30 to TRBJ1-5; 7 bases align to TRBD1. The CDR3 is made up of 11 amino acids. Losses at the gene ends were 5 bases for V and 5 bases for J; bases not matched to a gene: 0. Germline V gives CDR1 GTSNPN, CDR2 SVGIG (reference sequence). The CDR3 region has the DNA TGTGCCTGGGACAGGGATCAGCCCCAGCATTTT. It specifies CAWDRDQPQHF.

The rearrangement links TRBV30 to TRBJ1-3, with D tentatively TRBD1 (5 bases). Trimming stripped 2 bases from V and 4 bases from J, with 15 bases between. The CDR3 consists of 15 residues. Per the germline V gene, CDR1 is GTSNPN and CDR2 is SVGIG (reference sequence). The DNA for the CDR3 is TGTGCCTGGAGTCTTAGACAGAATCTGGGAAACACCATATATTTT. Its protein is CAWSLRQNLGNTIYF. Full variable domain (rest looked up from reference TRBV30 and TRBJ1-3): SQTIHQWPATLVQPVGSPLSLECTVEGTSNPNLYWYRQAAGRGLQLLFYSVGIGQISSEVPQNLSASRPQDRQFILSSKKLLLSDSGFYLCAWSLRQNLGNTIYFGEGSWLTVV.

The chain combines TRBV28 with TRBJ2-1; possibly TRBD1 for D (6 bases). Deletions cut 2 bases from V and 1 base from J, with 9 bases between. Germline loops: CDR1 MDHEN, CDR2 SYDVKM. The length of the CDR3 is 15 residues. Here the CDR3 reads CASSLVTGSYNEQFF. The CDR3 region has the DNA TGTGCCAGCAGTTTAGTTACAGGGTCCTACAATGAGCAGTTCTTC.

The chain combines TRBV27 with TRBJ1-2; D might be TRBD1 (5 bases). V lost 6 bases and J 7 bases, leaving 15 bases between the germline ends. The CDR3 totals 13 residues. Germline V gene sequence: CDR1 MNHEY, CDR2 SMNVEV (reference sequence). As DNA, the CDR3 is TGTGCCAGCAGCCCCGGGGGAGGAGGTGGCTACACCTTC. Protein: CASSPGGGGGYTF.

This clone was observed once. The sample has other DNA sequences that encode this CDR3 too. V usage is TRBV2 and J usage is TRBJ2-5, with TRBD2 matching 9 bases. CDR1 is SNHLY and CDR2 is FYNNEI in the germline V gene. The CDR3 runs to 15 residues. With V trimmed by 1 base and J by 5 bases, 5 bases remained unmatched. DNA for the CDR3: TGTGCCAGCAGTGAAGTGGCGGGGGGGCGGGAGACCCAGTACTTC. Residues: CASSEVAGGRETQYF.

The chain joins TRBV19 to TRBJ2-1, with TRBD2 matching over 8 bases. The CDR3 totals 13 residues. Germline V lookup: CDR1 LNHDA, CDR2 SQIVND (reference sequence). The V and J ends lost 11 bases and 4 bases, in that order; junction bases with no gene match: 7. The CDR3: CAAAGGEYNEQFF. In nucleotides, the CDR3 is TGTGCCGCGGCGGGGGGAGAATACAATGAGCAGTTCTTC.

V gene TRBV4-1 combines with J gene TRBJ2-1; 12 nucleotides match TRBD2. Per the germline V gene, CDR1 is MGHRA and CDR2 is YSYEKL. CDR3 length: 17 amino acids. After removal of 4 bases from V and 1 base from J, the junction contained 5 bases not matched to a gene. Here the CDR3 reads CASSLWTSGKSYNEQFF. In DNA form, the CDR3 reads TGCGCCAGCAGCCTCTGGACTAGCGGGAAGTCCTACAATGAGCAGTTCTTC.

The CDR3 nucleotides are TGCGCCAGCAGCCAAGACTTTTGGACAGGGGGGACTGAAGCTTTCTTT. Translated, it gives CASSQDFWTGGTEAFF. The chain joins TRBV4-3 to TRBJ1-1; 10 bases are shared with TRBD1. Germline V gene sequence: CDR1 LGHNA, CDR2 YSLEER. The CDR3 is 16 amino acids. Losses at the gene ends were 0 bases for V and 5 bases for J; bases not matched to a gene: 6.